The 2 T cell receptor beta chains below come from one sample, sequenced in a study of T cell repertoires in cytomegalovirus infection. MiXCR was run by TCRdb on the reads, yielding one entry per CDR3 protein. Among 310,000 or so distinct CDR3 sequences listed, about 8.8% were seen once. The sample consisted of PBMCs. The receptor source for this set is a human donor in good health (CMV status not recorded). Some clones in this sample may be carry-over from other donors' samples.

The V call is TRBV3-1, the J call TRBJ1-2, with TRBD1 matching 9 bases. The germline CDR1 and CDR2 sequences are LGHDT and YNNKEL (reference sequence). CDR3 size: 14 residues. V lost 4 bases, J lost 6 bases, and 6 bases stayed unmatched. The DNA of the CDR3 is TGTGCCAGCAGCCGAACAGGGGGCGCGGATGGCTACACCTTC. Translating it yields CASSRTGGADGYTF.

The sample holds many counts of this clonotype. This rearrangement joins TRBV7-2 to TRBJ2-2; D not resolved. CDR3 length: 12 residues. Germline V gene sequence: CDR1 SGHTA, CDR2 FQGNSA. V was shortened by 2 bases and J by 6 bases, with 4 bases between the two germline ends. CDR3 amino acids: CASSLPPGELFF. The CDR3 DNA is TGTGCCAGCAGCTTACCCCCCGGGGAGCTGTTTTTT.